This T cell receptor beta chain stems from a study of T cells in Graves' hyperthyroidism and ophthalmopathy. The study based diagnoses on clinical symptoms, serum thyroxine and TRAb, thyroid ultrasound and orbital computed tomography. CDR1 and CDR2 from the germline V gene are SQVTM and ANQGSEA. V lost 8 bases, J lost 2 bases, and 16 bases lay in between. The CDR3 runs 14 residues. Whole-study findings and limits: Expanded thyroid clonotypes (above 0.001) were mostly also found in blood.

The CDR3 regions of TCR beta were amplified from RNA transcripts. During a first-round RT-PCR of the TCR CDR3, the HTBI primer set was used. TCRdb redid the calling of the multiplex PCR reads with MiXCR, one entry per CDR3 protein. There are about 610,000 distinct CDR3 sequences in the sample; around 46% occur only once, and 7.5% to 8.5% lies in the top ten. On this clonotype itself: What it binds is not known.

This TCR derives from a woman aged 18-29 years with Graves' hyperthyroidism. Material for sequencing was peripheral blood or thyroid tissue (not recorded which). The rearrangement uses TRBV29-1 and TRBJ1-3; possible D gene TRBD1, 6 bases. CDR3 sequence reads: CSQNRASTGNTIYF. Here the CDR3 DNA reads TGCAGCCAAAACAGGGCTTCGACTGGAAACACCATATATTTT. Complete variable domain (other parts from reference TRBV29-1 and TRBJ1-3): SAVISQKPSRDICQRGTSLTIQCQVDSQVTMMFWYRQQPGQSLTLIATANQGSEATYESGFVIDKFPISRPNLTFSTLTVSNMSPEDSSIYLCSQNRASTGNTIYFGEGSWLTVV.